A single sample is the source of the 21 T cell receptor beta chains below, sequenced in a study of blood T cell repertoires in COVID-19. Sequencing was performed with immunoSEQ multiplex PCR; in TCRdb, only in-frame clones are kept and a portion is missing. The sample yields roughly 360,000 clones, more than 75% seen once. Material for sequencing was peripheral blood. The source of these receptors is a human donor with acute or convalescent COVID-19. The donor label of this sample is uncertain.

V gene TRBV5-6 combines with J gene TRBJ2-2; 11 bases align to TRBD2. Per germline, CDR1 SGHDT and CDR2 YYEEEE. After removal of 0 bases from V and 8 bases from J, the junction contained 0 bases not matched to a gene. The CDR3 is 14 amino acids. CDR3 sequence: CASSLGLAGGELFF. CDR3 nucleotides: TGTGCCAGCAGCTTGGGACTAGCGGGAGGGGAGCTGTTTTTT.

The chain links TRBV18 to TRBJ1-3; 9 nucleotides agree with TRBD1. Germline trimming cut 3 bases from V and 0 bases from J; bases unmatched to any gene: 6. Germline V lookup: CDR1 KGHSH, CDR2 LQKENI. This CDR3 is built from 17 residues. The CDR3 region is CASSPVTGGISGNTIYF. CDR3 in DNA: TGTGCCAGCTCACCTGTGACAGGGGGGATCTCTGGAAACACCATATATTTT.

The chain employs TRBV6-1 and TRBJ1-4; 8 bases fit TRBD1. Looked up from germline, CDR1 is MNHNS and CDR2 is SASEGT. There are 18 residues in the CDR3. Trimming at V came to 0 bases and at J to 7 bases, leaving 13 bases not matched to a gene. The chain's CDR3 is CASSEAMQGAVGGEKLFF. CDR3 nucleotide sequence: TGTGCCAGCAGTGAAGCGATGCAGGGGGCAGTCGGAGGTGAAAAACTGTTTTTT.

V is TRBV7-9 and J is TRBJ1-2, with TRBD1 as a possible D gene (6 bases). Per germline, CDR1 SEHNR and CDR2 FQNEAQ (reference sequence). The CDR3 loop spans 14 amino acids. Trimming shortened V by 7 bases and J by 4 bases, and 16 bases separated the two germline ends. The CDR3 coding sequence is TGTGCCAGCATCCCGTCTGGGGGCATCTATGGCTACACCTTC. This gives the protein CASIPSGGIYGYTF. The variable domain in full, completed from reference TRBV7-9 and TRBJ1-2, reads DTGVSQNPRHKITKRGQNVTFRCDPISEHNRLYWYRQTLGQGPEFLTYFQNEAQLEKSRLLSDRFSAERPKGSFSTLEIQRTEQGDSAMYLCASIPSGGIYGYTFGSGTRLTVV.

The chain is built from TRBV7-9 and TRBJ2-7, with TRBD1 matching 7 bases. Germline-derived CDR1 and CDR2 are SEHNR and FQNEAQ (reference sequence). The CDR3 totals 14 residues. The V gene end was trimmed by 1 base and the J gene end by 7 bases; junction bases not matched to a gene: 7. Here the CDR3 reads CASSLGDSGFEQYF. CDR3 nucleotide sequence: TGTGCCAGCAGCTTAGGGGACAGCGGCTTTGAGCAGTACTTC.

The CDR3, as DNA: TGTGCCAGCAGCTTGGGTCTTGGGGGGAATCAGCCCCAGCATTTT. Translated: CASSLGLGGNQPQHF. The chain links TRBV5-5 to TRBJ1-5, with a possible D match to TRBD1 (5 bases). Trimming shortened V by 0 bases and J by 4 bases, and 11 bases separated the two germline ends. This CDR3 is built from 15 residues. CDR1 and CDR2 (germline): SGHKS, YYEKEE (reference sequence).

This clone has only a few counts. The rearrangement uses TRBV10-2 and TRBJ1-2, with 8 nucleotides matching TRBD1. This CDR3 region has 15 residues. V dropped 6 bases and J dropped 4; count of bases not matched to a gene: 10. Per germline, CDR1 WSHSY and CDR2 SAAADI. CDR3 loop: CASRDPGQASYGYTF. Here the CDR3 DNA reads TGCGCCAGCAGAGATCCGGGACAGGCGAGCTATGGCTACACCTTC.

This rearrangement joins TRBV6-5 to TRBJ1-3, with D unclear. The CDR3 is made up of 12 amino acids. V was clipped by 7 bases and J by 4 bases, with 8 bases between them. Germline V gene sequence: CDR1 MNHEY, CDR2 SVGAGI. CDR3 in amino acids: CASKWQGNTIYF. The CDR3 DNA follows: TGTGCCAGCAAGTGGCAGGGAAACACCATATATTTT.

The V gene is TRBV28, the J gene TRBJ1-6; the match to TRBD1 covers 7 bases. The CDR3 covers 14 residues. With V trimmed by 3 bases and J by 9 bases, 5 bases remained unmatched. CDR1 is MDHEN and CDR2 is SYDVKM in the germline V gene. CDR3 nucleotide sequence: TGTGCCAGCAGTTTTCCCTCAGGGGGTTCACCCCTCCACTTT. Amino acid sequence: CASSFPSGGSPLHF.

V and J are TRBV9 and TRBJ2-1, with a possible D match to TRBD2 (6 bases). V lost 4 bases and J lost 9, with 11 bases in between. Germline V gene data show CDR1 as SGDLS and CDR2 as YYNGEE. This CDR3 is built from 12 residues. CDR3: CASSPVGGEQFF. The CDR3 DNA sequence: TGTGCCAGCAGCCCGGTCGGGGGTGAGCAGTTCTTC.

The rearrangement joins TRBV19 to TRBJ2-7, with unresolved D. The CDR3 length is 16 residues. Trimming took 3 bases from V and 6 from J, leaving 21 bases between them. CDR1 is LNHDA, CDR2 SQIVND, per germline (reference sequence). CDR3 residues: CASSIVFGGGSREQYF. CDR3 nucleotide sequence: TGTGCCAGTAGTATTGTTTTCGGTGGTGGTAGCCGCGAGCAGTACTTC.

The chain joins TRBV28 to TRBJ1-5, with 7 bases aligning to TRBD1. The germline gives CDR1 MDHEN, CDR2 SYDVKM. The ends lost 6 bases at V and 4 bases at J; junction bases unmatched: 9. This CDR3 is built from 15 residues. Here the CDR3 DNA reads TGTGCCAGCAGGGCTTCGGGACAGAGAAATCAGCCCCAGCATTTT. It yields the protein CASRASGQRNQPQHF.

V usage is TRBV19 and J usage is TRBJ1-5; perhaps TRBD1 as D (6 bases). The CDR3 has 15 amino acids. Trimming took 2 bases from V and 3 from J, leaving 11 bases between them. Germline V gives CDR1 LNHDA, CDR2 SQIVND (reference sequence). CDR3 region: CASSIWGHSNQPQHF. The CDR3 nucleotides are TGTGCCAGTAGTATATGGGGACACTCCAATCAGCCCCAGCATTTT.

This clone was detected only once. The chain joins TRBV7-9 to TRBJ2-1; TRBD2 matches 10 bases. V lost 5 bases, J lost 10 bases, and 14 bases stayed unmatched. Per germline, CDR1 SEHNR and CDR2 FQNEAQ (reference sequence). The CDR3 spans 16 residues. Here the CDR3 reads CASSVGVLAGVGEQFF. The CDR3 DNA reads as TGTGCCAGCAGCGTAGGGGTTCTAGCGGGAGTAGGAGAGCAGTTCTTC.

V is TRBV30 and J is TRBJ2-1; D unresolved. The CDR3 totals 13 residues. Trimming removed 4 bases from V and 10 bases from J, with 17 bases in between. Germline V gives CDR1 GTSNPN, CDR2 SVGIG (reference sequence). The CDR3, as DNA: TGTGCCTGGACCCCGCGACCCTCCGGGGAGCAGTTCTTC. Protein product: CAWTPRPSGEQFF. Full variable domain (missing parts from reference TRBV30 and TRBJ2-1): SQTIHQWPATLVQPVGSPLSLECTVEGTSNPNLYWYRQAAGRGLQLLFYSVGIGQISSEVPQNLSASRPQDRQFILSSKKLLLSDSGFYLCAWTPRPSGEQFFGPGTRLTVL.

The genes are TRBV7-9 and TRBJ2-2; D ambiguous. The CDR3 spans 12 residues. V lost 3 bases, J lost 6 bases, and 5 bases lay in between. In germline, CDR1 is SEHNR, CDR2 FQNEAQ (reference sequence). CDR3: CASSFLSGELFF. Written as DNA, the CDR3 is TGTGCCAGCAGCTTTCTCTCCGGGGAGCTGTTTTTT.

The V call is TRBV4-1, the J call TRBJ2-1; the match to TRBD2 covers 11 bases. CDR1 MGHRA and CDR2 YSYEKL come from the germline V gene. Losses at the gene ends were 2 bases for V and 7 bases for J; bases not matched to a gene: 7. The CDR3 length is 16 residues. The CDR3, as DNA: TGCGCCAGCAGCCAAACATCCGGGACTAGCGGTAATGAGCAGTTCTTC. This codes for CASSQTSGTSGNEQFF.

The rearrangement joins TRBV18 to TRBJ2-1; the match to TRBD2 covers 9 bases. Germline assignment: CDR1 KGHSH and CDR2 LQKENI. This CDR3 is built from 16 residues. The V segment lost 4 bases and the J segment 0 bases; nucleotides outside the gene matches: 4. CDR3 nucleotide sequence: TGTGCCAGCTCACGTAGCGGGGGAAGCTCCTACAATGAGCAGTTCTTC. It is translated as CASSRSGGSSYNEQFF.

The CDR3 DNA follows: TGTGCCAGCAGCTTGACAGGTACCTCCTACAATGAGCAGTTCTTC. Its translation is CASSLTGTSYNEQFF. V usage is TRBV5-5 and J usage is TRBJ2-1; possible D gene TRBD1, 5 bases. CDR1 is SGHKS, CDR2 YYEKEE, per germline (reference sequence). The CDR3 length is 15 residues. V lost 1 base and J 0 bases, leaving 8 bases between the germline ends.

The count of this clone is one. The chain uses TRBV4-1 and TRBJ2-1; a weak D match, TRBD2 (6 bases). V was clipped by 2 bases and J by 5 bases, with 10 bases between them. Germline V gives CDR1 MGHRA, CDR2 YSYEKL. The CDR3 extends over 14 amino acids. CDR3 sequence reads: CASSQLGLDNEQFF. The CDR3 coding sequence is TGCGCCAGCAGCCAATTGGGACTGGACAATGAGCAGTTCTTC.

This chain links TRBV6-5 with TRBJ1-6; D might be TRBD1 (5 bases). V was clipped by 4 bases and J by 9 bases, with 7 bases between them. The germline gives CDR1 MNHEY, CDR2 SVGAGI. The CDR3 is 12 residues long. Here the CDR3 DNA reads TGTGCCAGCAGTTTCAGGGTTTCACCCCTCCACTTT. Amino acids: CASSFRVSPLHF.